This TCR beta chain was obtained from a study of blood T cell repertoires in COVID-19. In terms of age and location, participants ranged from roughly 18 to 90 years and lived in under 30 US areas. Per germline, CDR1 LNHDA and CDR2 SQIVND (reference sequence). Deletions cut 9 bases from V and 4 bases from J, with 18 bases between. This CDR3 is 14 amino acids long. The assay was immunoSEQ multiplex PCR, and TCRdb's table has in-frame clones only and misses some. The sample has 150,000 or so clones; around 73% are singletons. The clonotype comes from a woman between 50 and 59 years old who had recovered from COVID-19. The specimen sequenced was PBMCs or T cells enriched from blood (not recorded which). This rearrangement joins TRBV19 to TRBJ1-1, with D perhaps TRBD1 (6 bases). The chain's CDR3 is CASRYIPDSTEAFF. In nucleotides, the CDR3 is TGTGCCAGCCGCTACATTCCGGACAGCACTGAAGCTTTCTTT.